The clone carrying this TCR beta chain came up a few times. These data belong to a study of identical twins. TCRdb itself ran the 5' RACE reads through MiXCR, one entry per CDR3 protein. The sample consists of 240,000 or so distinct CDR3 sequences, roughly 7% of them appearing once. V gave up 4 bases and J gave up 14 bases, with 15 bases separating them. Germline values: CDR1 DFQATT, CDR2 SNEGSKA (reference sequence). The CDR3 extends over 12 amino acids. The same specimen was also included in a second study, on yellow fever vaccine responses in identical twins.

V is TRBV20-1 and J is TRBJ1-6; D is possibly TRBD1 (6 bases). The origin of this receptor is a woman in her late teens or twenties in good health. The sequenced sample consisted of memory (CD45RO+) T cells sorted from blood. The chain's CDR3 is CSAIQGPEALHF. The DNA for the CDR3 is TGCAGTGCTATACAGGGCCCCGAGGCCCTCCACTTT.